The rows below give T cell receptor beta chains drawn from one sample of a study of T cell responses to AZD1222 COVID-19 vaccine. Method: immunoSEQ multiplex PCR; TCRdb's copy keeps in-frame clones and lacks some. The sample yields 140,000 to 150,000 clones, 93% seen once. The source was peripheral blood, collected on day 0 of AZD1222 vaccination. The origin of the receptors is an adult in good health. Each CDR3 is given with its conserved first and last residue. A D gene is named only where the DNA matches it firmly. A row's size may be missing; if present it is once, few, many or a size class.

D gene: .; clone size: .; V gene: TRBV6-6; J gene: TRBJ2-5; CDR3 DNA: TGTGCCAGCAGTCTTAGCTCCCTATACCAAGAGACCCAGTACTTC; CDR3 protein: CASSLSSLYQETQYF
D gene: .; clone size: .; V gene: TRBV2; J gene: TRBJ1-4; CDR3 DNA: TGTGCCAGCAGTGAACAGGGGACAACTAATGAAAAACTGTTTTTT; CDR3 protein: CASSEQGTTNEKLFF
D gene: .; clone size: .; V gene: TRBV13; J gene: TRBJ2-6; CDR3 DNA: TGTGCCAGCAGCCCATACGCTACAGGGCCTGGGGCCAACGTCCTGACTTTC; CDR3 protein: CASSPYATGPGANVLTF
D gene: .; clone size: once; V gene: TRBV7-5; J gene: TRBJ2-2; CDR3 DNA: TGTGCCAGAAGCGGAGGACAGGGGATAACCGGGGAGCTGTTTTTT; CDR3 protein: CARSGGQGITGELFF
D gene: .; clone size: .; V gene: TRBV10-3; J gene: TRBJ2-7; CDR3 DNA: TGTGCCATCAGTGGGTATGACAGAAGCTCCTACGAGCAGTACTTC; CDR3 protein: CAISGYDRSSYEQYF
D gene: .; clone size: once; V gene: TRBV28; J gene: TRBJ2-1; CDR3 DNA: TGTGCCAGCACCCACACCGGATACAATGAGCAGTTCTTC; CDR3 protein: CASTHTGYNEQFF
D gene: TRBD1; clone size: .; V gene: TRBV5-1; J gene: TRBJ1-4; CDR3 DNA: TGCGCCAGCAGCTATAACGACAGGGTTAAGAATGAAAAACTGTTTTTT; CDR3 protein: CASSYNDRVKNEKLFF
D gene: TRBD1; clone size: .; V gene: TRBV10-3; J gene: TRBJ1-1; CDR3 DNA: TGTGCCATCAGTGTAGGGGGCGGCACTGAAGCTTTCTTT; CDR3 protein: CAISVGGGTEAFF
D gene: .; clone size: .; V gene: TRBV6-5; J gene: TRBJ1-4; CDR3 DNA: TGTGCCAGCAGCCTACAGGGCCTTGATAATGAAAAACTGTTTTTT; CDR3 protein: CASSLQGLDNEKLFF
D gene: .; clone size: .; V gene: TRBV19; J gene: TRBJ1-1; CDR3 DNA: TGTGCCAGTAGTATTGAGGCAAGGGACACTGAAGCTTTCTTT; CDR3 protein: CASSIEARDTEAFF
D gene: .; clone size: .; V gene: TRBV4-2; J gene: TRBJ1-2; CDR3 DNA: TGTGCCAGCAGCACCGGGGTCTATGGCTACACCTTC; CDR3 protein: CASSTGVYGYTF
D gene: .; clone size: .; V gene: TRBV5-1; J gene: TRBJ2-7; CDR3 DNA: TGCGCCAGCAGCTTGGACCCGGATACCTACGAGCAGTACTTC; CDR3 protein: CASSLDPDTYEQYF
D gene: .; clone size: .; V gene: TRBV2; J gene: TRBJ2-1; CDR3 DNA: TGTGCCAGCAGTGTAGAGGCGGGGAAAGAGGTCGCATCCTACAATGAGCAGTTCTTC; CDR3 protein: CASSVEAGKEVASYNEQFF
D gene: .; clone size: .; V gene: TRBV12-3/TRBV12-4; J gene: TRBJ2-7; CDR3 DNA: TGTGCCAGCAGTTTAGCCCCTAGCTACGAGCAGTACTTC; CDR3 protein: CASSLAPSYEQYF
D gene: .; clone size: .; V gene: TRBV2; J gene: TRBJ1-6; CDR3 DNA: TGTGCCAGCAGTGAATGGTCCGTTATGCCCCTCCACTTT; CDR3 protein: CASSEWSVMPLHF
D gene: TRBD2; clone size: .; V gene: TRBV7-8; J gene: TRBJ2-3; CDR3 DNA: TGTGCCAGCAGCGCGACTAGCGGGGGTTTATCAGATACGCAGTATTTT; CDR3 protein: CASSATSGGLSDTQYF